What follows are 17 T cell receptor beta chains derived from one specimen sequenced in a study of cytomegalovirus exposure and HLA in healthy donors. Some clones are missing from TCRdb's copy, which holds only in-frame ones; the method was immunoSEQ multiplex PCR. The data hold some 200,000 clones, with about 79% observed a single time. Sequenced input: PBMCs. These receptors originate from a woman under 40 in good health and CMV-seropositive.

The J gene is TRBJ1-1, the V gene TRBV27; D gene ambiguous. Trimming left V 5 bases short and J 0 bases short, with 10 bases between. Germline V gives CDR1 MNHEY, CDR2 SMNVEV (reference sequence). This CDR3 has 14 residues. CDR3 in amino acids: CASSVTAMNTEAFF. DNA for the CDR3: TGTGCCAGCAGTGTCACAGCTATGAACACTGAAGCTTTCTTT.

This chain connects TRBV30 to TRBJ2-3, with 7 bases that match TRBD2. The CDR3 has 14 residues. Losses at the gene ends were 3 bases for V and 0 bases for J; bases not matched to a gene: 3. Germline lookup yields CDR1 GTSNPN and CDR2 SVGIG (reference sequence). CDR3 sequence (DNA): TGTGCCTGGAGCGGGGGGTTCAGCACAGATACGCAGTATTTT. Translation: CAWSGGFSTDTQYF.

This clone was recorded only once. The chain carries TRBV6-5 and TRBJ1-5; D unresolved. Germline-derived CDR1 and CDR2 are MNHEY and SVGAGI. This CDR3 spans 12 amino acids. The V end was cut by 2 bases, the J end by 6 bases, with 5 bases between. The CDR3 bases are TGTGCCAGCAGTTACGATAGTCAGCCCCAGCATTTT. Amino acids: CASSYDSQPQHF.

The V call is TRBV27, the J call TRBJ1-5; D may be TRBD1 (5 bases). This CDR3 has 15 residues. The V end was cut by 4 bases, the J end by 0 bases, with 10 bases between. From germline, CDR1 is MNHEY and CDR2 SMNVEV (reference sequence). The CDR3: CASSWGVNSNQPQHF. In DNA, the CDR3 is TGTGCCAGCAGTTGGGGGGTGAATAGCAATCAGCCCCAGCATTTT.

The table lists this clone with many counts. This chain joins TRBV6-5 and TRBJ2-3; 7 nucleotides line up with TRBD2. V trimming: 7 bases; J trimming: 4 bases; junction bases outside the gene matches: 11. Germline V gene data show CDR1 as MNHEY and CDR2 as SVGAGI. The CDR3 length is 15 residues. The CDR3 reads CASIPSAGVPDTQYF. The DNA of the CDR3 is TGTGCCAGCATCCCTTCGGCGGGAGTCCCAGATACGCAGTATTTT.

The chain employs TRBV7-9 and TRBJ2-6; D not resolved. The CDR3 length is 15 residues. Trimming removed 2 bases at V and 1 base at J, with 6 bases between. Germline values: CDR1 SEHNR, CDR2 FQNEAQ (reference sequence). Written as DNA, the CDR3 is TGTGCCAGCAGCTTACGCGGTTCTGGGGCCAACGTCCTGACTTTC. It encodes CASSLRGSGANVLTF.

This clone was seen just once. The CDR3 is CASSWGQAVNTEAFF. The CDR3 DNA reads as TGCGCCAGCAGCTGGGGACAGGCCGTGAACACTGAAGCTTTCTTT. The gene calls are TRBV5-1 and TRBJ1-1, with TRBD1 matching over 8 bases. This CDR3 has 15 amino acids. V was clipped by 3 bases and J by 0 bases; unmatched bases: 4. Per germline, CDR1 SGHRS and CDR2 YFSETQ.

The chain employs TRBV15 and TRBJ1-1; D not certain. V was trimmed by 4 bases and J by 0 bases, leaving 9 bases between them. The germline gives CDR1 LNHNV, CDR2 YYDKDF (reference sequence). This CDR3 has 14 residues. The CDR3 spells CATSKLPLNTEAFF. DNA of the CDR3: TGTGCCACCAGCAAACTGCCCCTGAACACTGAAGCTTTCTTT.

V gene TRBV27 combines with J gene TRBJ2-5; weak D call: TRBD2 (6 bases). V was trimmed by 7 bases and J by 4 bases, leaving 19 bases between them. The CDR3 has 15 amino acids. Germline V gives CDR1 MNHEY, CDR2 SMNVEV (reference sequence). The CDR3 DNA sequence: TGTGCCAGCATGGTTCTACATGCGGGGACAGAGACCCAGTACTTC. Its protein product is CASMVLHAGTETQYF.

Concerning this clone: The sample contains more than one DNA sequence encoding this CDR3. The DNA for the CDR3 is TGTGCCAGCTCACCAGACAGGGGGTATGGCTACACCTTC. Amino acid sequence: CASSPDRGYGYTF. This chain connects TRBV18 to TRBJ1-2; 9 bases are shared with TRBD1. CDR1 and CDR2 (germline): KGHSH, LQKENI. V was pared by 2 bases and J by 5 bases, with 0 bases of the junction left unmatched. The CDR3 sequence is 13 residues long.

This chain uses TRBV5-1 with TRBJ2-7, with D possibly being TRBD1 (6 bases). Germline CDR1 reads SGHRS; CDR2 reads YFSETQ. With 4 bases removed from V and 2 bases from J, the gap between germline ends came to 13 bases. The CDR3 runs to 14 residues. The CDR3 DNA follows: TGCGCCAGCAGCACCTTACAGGGACCCTACGAGCAGTACTTC. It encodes CASSTLQGPYEQYF.

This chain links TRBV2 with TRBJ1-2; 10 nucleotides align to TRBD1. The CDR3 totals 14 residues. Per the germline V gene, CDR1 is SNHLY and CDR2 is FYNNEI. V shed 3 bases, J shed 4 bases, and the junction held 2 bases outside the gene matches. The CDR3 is CASSERQGAYGYTF. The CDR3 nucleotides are TGTGCCAGCAGTGAGCGACAGGGGGCCTATGGCTACACCTTC.

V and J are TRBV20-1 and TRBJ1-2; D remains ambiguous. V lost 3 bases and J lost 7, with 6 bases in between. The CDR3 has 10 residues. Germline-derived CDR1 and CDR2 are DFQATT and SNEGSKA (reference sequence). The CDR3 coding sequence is TGCAGTGCTAGGTACGGTGGCTACACCTTC. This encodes CSARYGGYTF.

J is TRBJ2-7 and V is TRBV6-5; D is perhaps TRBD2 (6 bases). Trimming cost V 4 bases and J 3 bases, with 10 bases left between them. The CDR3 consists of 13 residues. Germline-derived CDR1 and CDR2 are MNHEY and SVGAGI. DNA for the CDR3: TGTGCCAGCAGTTGGGACTCCAGCTACGAGCAGTACTTC. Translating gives CASSWDSSYEQYF.

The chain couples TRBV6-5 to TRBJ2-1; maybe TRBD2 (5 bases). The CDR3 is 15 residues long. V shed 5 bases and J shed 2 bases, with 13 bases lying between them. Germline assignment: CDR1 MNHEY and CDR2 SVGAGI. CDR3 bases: TGTGCCAGCAGTGGGGATCCGAGGGCCTACAATGAGCAGTTCTTC. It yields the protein CASSGDPRAYNEQFF.

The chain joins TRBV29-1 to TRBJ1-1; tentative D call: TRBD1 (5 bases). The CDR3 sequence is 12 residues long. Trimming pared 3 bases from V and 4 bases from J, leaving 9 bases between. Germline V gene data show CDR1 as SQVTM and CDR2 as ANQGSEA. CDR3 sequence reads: CSVDGGGTEAFF. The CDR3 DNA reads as TGCAGCGTTGATGGGGGGGGCACTGAAGCTTTCTTT.

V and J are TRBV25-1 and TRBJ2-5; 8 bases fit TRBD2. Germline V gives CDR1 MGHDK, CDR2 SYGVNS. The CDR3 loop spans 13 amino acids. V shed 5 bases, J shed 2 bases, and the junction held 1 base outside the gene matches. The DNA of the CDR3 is TGTGCCAGCAGTTCGGGGGGGCAAGAGACCCAGTACTTC. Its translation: CASSSGGQETQYF.